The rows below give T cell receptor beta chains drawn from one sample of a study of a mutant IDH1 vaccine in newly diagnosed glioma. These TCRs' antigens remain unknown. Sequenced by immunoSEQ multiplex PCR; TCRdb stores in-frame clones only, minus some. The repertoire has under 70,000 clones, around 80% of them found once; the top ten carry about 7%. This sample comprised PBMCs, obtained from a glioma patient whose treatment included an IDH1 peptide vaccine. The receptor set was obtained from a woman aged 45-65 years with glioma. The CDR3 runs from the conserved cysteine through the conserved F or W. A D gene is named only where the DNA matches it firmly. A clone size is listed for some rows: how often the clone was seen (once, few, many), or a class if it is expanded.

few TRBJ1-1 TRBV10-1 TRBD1 CASSDGTAPEAFF TGCGCCAGCAGTGATGGGACAGCTCCCGAAGCTTTCTTT
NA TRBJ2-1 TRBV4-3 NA CASSQDYGVGEQFF TGCGCCAGCAGCCAAGATTATGGGGTAGGTGAGCAGTTCTTC
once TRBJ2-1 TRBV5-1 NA CASSLASGRTYNEQFF TGCGCCAGCAGCTTGGCCTCTGGCCGAACTTACAATGAGCAGTTCTTC
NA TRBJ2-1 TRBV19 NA CASARYPRGNEQFF TGTGCCAGTGCTCGTTACCCCAGGGGCAATGAGCAGTTCTTC
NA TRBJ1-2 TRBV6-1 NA CASSESLPIYGYTF TGTGCCAGCAGTGAATCCCTCCCCATCTATGGCTACACCTTC
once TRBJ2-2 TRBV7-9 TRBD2 CASRTRVGLARTGELFF TGTGCCAGCAGAACAAGGGTGGGACTAGCGAGAACCGGGGAGCTGTTTTTT
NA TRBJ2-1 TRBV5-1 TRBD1 CASSLGTGPYNEQFF TGCGCCAGCAGCCTCGGGACAGGGCCCTACAATGAGCAGTTCTTC
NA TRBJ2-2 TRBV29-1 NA CSVDTLGPASTGLTGELFF TGCAGCGTTGACACCCTCGGACCTGCATCTACGGGTTTAACCGGGGAGCTGTTTTTT
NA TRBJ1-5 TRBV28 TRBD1 CASTPMGGDSQPQHF TGTGCCAGCACCCCGATGGGGGGGGACAGTCAGCCCCAGCATTTT
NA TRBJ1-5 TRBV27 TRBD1 CASSSGGTGSQHF TGTGCCAGCAGTTCGGGGGGGACAGGGTCCCAGCATTTT
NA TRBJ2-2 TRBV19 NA CASSIGAGNTGELFF TGTGCCAGTAGTATAGGGGCAGGGAACACCGGGGAGCTGTTTTTT
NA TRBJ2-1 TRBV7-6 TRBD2 CASSPKSGGAVYNEQFF TGTGCCAGCAGCCCCAAGAGCGGGGGGGCCGTCTACAATGAGCAGTTCTTC
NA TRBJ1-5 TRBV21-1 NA CASSKELREPQHF TGTGCCAGCAGCAAAGAGTTGCGGGAGCCCCAGCATTTT
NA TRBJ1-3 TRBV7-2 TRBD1 CASSLTGTVNTIYF TGTGCCAGCAGCCTGACCGGGACAGTAAACACCATATATTTT
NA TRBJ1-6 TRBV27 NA CASRESSYNSPLHF TGTGCCAGCAGAGAGAGCTCCTATAATTCACCCCTCCACTTT
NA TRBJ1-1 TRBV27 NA CASSALLGTEAFF TGTGCCAGCAGTGCCCTTTTGGGCACTGAAGCTTTCTTT
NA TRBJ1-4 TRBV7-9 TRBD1 CASSSLKDRVGEKLFF TGTGCCAGCAGCTCGCTCAAGGACAGGGTGGGGGAAAAACTGTTTTTT
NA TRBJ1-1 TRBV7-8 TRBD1 CASSGRDRGKLNTEAFF TGTGCCAGCAGCGGACGGGACAGGGGAAAATTGAACACTGAAGCTTTCTTT
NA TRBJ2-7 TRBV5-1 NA CASSLDWGGVYEQYF TGCGCCAGCAGCTTGGATTGGGGTGGAGTTTACGAGCAGTACTTC
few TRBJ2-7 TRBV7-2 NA CASSDWRALSYEQYF TGTGCCAGCAGCGACTGGCGGGCCCTCTCCTACGAGCAGTACTTC
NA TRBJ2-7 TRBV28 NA CASSFKLSSWIYEQYF TGTGCCAGCAGTTTCAAACTCTCTAGCTGGATTTACGAGCAGTACTTC
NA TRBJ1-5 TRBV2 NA CASSEQDNQPQHF TGTGCCAGCAGTGAACAGGATAATCAGCCCCAGCATTTT